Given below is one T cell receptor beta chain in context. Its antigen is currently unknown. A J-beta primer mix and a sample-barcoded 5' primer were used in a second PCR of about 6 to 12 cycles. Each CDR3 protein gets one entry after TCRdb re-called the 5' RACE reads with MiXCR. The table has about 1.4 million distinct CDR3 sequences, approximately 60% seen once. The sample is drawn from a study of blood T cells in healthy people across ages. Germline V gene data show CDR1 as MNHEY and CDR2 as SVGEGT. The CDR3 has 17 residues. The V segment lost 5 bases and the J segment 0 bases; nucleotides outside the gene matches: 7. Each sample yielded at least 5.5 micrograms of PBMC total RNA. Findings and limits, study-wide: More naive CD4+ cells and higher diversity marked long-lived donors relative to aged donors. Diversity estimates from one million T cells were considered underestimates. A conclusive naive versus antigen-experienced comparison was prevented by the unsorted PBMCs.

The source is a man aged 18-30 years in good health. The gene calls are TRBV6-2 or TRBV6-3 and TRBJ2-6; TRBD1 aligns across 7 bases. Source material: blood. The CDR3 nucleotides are TGTGCCAGCAGTAACCGGGACAGTCGCTCTGGGGCCAACGTCCTGACTTTC. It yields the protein CASSNRDSRSGANVLTF.